The 24 T cell receptor beta chains below come from one sample, sequenced in a study of shared clonotypes between healthy human individuals. Profiling relied on immunoSEQ multiplex PCR, and the TCRdb table lists in-frame clones only, not all of them. Found here are roughly 2.6 million clones, roughly nine tenths of them singletons; the top ten hold about 0.13%. The sample was naive CD4+ T cells sorted from blood. Subset: CD45RA+ positively selected. These receptor sequences come from a man between 18 and 35 years old in good health.

This chain links TRBV5-1 with TRBJ1-1, with 7 bases that match TRBD1. Germline values: CDR1 SGHRS, CDR2 YFSETQ. The CDR3 is made up of 15 amino acids. The trim removed 4 bases at V and 0 bases at J, leaving 6 bases unmatched. The CDR3 DNA follows: TGCGCCAGCAGCCCGGGACAGTCAATGAACACTGAAGCTTTCTTT. Encoded protein: CASSPGQSMNTEAFF.

The rearrangement uses TRBV4-3 and TRBJ2-3, with unresolved D. Between the trimmed V and J ends, which lost 2 bases and 6 bases, there was a span of 9 bases. The CDR3 totals 13 residues. The germline gives CDR1 LGHNA, CDR2 YSLEER. CDR3 DNA: TGCGCCAGCAGCCAAAGGGAAAGGGATACGCAGTATTTT. It encodes CASSQRERDTQYF.

This clone has just a few counts. The chain links TRBV19 to TRBJ1-1, with 10 bases aligning to TRBD1. V gave up 9 bases and J gave up 1 base; unmatched junction bases: 8. The CDR3 consists of 15 residues. Per the germline V gene, CDR1 is LNHDA and CDR2 is SQIVND (reference sequence). This chain's CDR3 is CASRVGDRGNTEAFF. The CDR3 nucleotides are TGTGCCAGCCGAGTTGGGGACAGGGGGAACACTGAAGCTTTCTTT.

A remark on this clone: Other DNA sequences from this sample encode an identical CDR3 as well. The chain carries TRBV5-1 and TRBJ2-7; D might be TRBD1 or TRBD2, each matching 5 bases. In germline, CDR1 is SGHRS, CDR2 YFSETQ. Trimming removed 0 bases at V and 2 bases at J, with 12 bases between. CDR3 length equals 15 residues. CDR3 sequence reads: CASSLGPGTAYEQYF. The CDR3 DNA sequence: TGCGCCAGCAGCTTGGGCCCGGGGACGGCCTACGAGCAGTACTTC.

The chain combines TRBV5-1 with TRBJ2-1; 9 bases match TRBD2. There are 17 residues in the CDR3. Trimming took 0 bases from V and 8 from J; bases not matched to a gene: 12. CDR1 SGHRS and CDR2 YFSETQ come from the germline V gene. The CDR3 is CASSLASGAGGNHEQFF. CDR3 nucleotide sequence: TGCGCCAGCAGCTTGGCCTCGGGAGCGGGAGGTAATCATGAGCAGTTCTTC.

The rearrangement links TRBV6-5 to TRBJ2-1; 10 bases line up with TRBD1. V was clipped by 0 bases and J by 5 bases; unmatched bases: 4. CDR3 length: 16 residues. The germline V gene has CDR1 MNHEY and CDR2 SVGAGI. CDR3 region: CASSYSSGQGNNEQFF. DNA of the CDR3: TGTGCCAGCAGTTACTCCTCGGGACAGGGGAACAATGAGCAGTTCTTC.

The chain recombines TRBV28 with TRBJ2-1, with D perhaps matching TRBD1 (7 bases). Between the trimmed V and J ends, which lost 6 bases and 6 bases, there was a span of 12 bases. The CDR3 totals 13 residues. Germline V gene sequence: CDR1 MDHEN, CDR2 SYDVKM. CDR3 residues: CASSRGAGNEQFF. CDR3 DNA sequence: TGTGCCAGCAGCAGGGGGGCTGGCAATGAGCAGTTCTTC.

This clone was seen a single time. The chain is built from TRBV5-4 and TRBJ2-1; D gene uncertain. Trimming took 0 bases from V and 5 from J, leaving 12 bases between them. The CDR3 consists of 15 residues. Germline loops: CDR1 SGHNT, CDR2 YYREEE (reference sequence). The CDR3 region has the DNA TGTGCCAGCAGCTTGGGGCCGCTCGGAGACAATGAGCAGTTCTTC. Translation: CASSLGPLGDNEQFF.

The chain joins TRBV29-1 to TRBJ2-3; D not resolved. The CDR3 sequence is 11 residues long. CDR1 SQVTM and CDR2 ANQGSEA come from the germline V gene. Trimming took 4 bases from V and 4 from J, leaving 6 bases between them. The CDR3 reads CSVGLADTQYF. Written as DNA, the CDR3 is TGCAGCGTTGGGTTGGCAGATACGCAGTATTTT.

This clone has a single count. The sample holds other DNA sequences that translate to the same CDR3. This rearrangement joins TRBV5-1 to TRBJ2-2; D possibly matches TRBD1 or TRBD2 (5 bases each). The CDR3 is made up of 15 amino acids. Looked up from germline, CDR1 is SGHRS and CDR2 is YFSETQ. V lost 2 bases to trimming and J lost 2 bases, with 10 bases between them. This CDR3 reads CASSFGTVNTGELFF. The CDR3 nucleotides are TGCGCCAGCAGCTTCGGGACCGTAAACACCGGGGAGCTGTTTTTT.

This clone was seen just once. This sample includes further DNA sequences coding for the same CDR3. The V gene is TRBV5-4, the J gene TRBJ1-2; 7 bases line up with TRBD1. With V trimmed by 7 bases and J by 5 bases, 8 bases remained unmatched. The CDR3 runs 13 residues. Germline assignment: CDR1 SGHNT and CDR2 YYREEE (reference sequence). The CDR3 here is CASSGTVLYGYTF. CDR3 nucleotide sequence: TGTGCCAGCTCAGGGACAGTCTTATATGGCTACACCTTC.

The CDR3 DNA follows: TGTGCCAGTAGTAATGGGGCAAGGGGGGCCAACGTCCTGACTTTC. Protein product: CASSNGARGANVLTF. This chain joins TRBV19 and TRBJ2-6; D might be TRBD1 (5 bases). From germline, CDR1 is LNHDA and CDR2 SQIVND (reference sequence). The length of the CDR3 is 15 residues. The V end was cut by 4 bases, the J end by 4 bases, with 11 bases between.

This chain links TRBV6-5 with TRBJ2-7; D is possibly TRBD2 (5 bases). From germline, CDR1 is MNHEY and CDR2 SVGAGI. This CDR3 spans 13 amino acids. Trimming took 6 bases from V and 0 from J, leaving 9 bases between them. As DNA, the CDR3 is TGTGCCAGCAGGAAGCGGTTCTCCTACGAGCAGTACTTC. Its translation is CASRKRFSYEQYF.

The chain couples TRBV15 to TRBJ1-5; D remains ambiguous. CDR1 and CDR2 from the germline V gene are LNHNV and YYDKDF (reference sequence). V lost 0 bases and J lost 1, with 10 bases in between. CDR3 length equals 16 residues. Here the CDR3 DNA reads TGTGCCACCAGCAGAGATGTCACGGGAAGCAATCAGCCCCAGCATTTT. It codes for CATSRDVTGSNQPQHF.

This rearrangement joins TRBV28 to TRBJ1-6, with a possible D match to TRBD1 (5 bases). The CDR3 has 14 amino acids. The germline gives CDR1 MDHEN, CDR2 SYDVKM. V was cut by 6 bases and J by 6 bases, with 12 bases left in between. The chain's CDR3 is CASRPGTANSPLHF. The CDR3 DNA reads as TGTGCCAGCAGGCCCGGGACGGCTAATTCACCCCTCCACTTT.

V usage is TRBV28 and J usage is TRBJ1-4, with D tentatively TRBD1 (6 bases). Trimming took off 6 bases at V and 2 bases at J, with 22 bases between the two ends. The CDR3 length is 18 residues. Per germline, CDR1 MDHEN and CDR2 SYDVKM. DNA of the CDR3: TGTGCCAGCAGCCCCTCGGGACATTTGGGGAGTACTAATGAAAAACTGTTTTTT. Translation gives CASSPSGHLGSTNEKLFF.

This clone showed up just once. V and J are TRBV4-3 and TRBJ1-2; D not resolved. The CDR3 extends over 16 amino acids. CDR1 and CDR2 (germline): LGHNA, YSLEER. V lost 0 bases to trimming and J lost 2 bases, with 13 bases between them. The CDR3 DNA sequence: TGCGCCAGCAGCCAAGAGGCCGGCCGGGGAAACTATGGCTACACCTTC. Residues: CASSQEAGRGNYGYTF.

To note about this clone: This specimen includes other DNA sequences encoding the same CDR3. This chain links TRBV29-1 with TRBJ2-5; no clear D gene. Germline-derived CDR1 and CDR2 are SQVTM and ANQGSEA. This CDR3 comprises 12 residues. Trimming stripped 4 bases from V and 2 bases from J, with 8 bases between. CDR3 nucleotides: TGCAGCGTTGCGGATGGTCAAGAGACCCAGTACTTC. This codes for CSVADGQETQYF.

As to this clone: Other DNA sequences in the sample encode the same CDR3. This chain connects TRBV7-2 to TRBJ1-1; 8 nucleotides line up with TRBD1. This CDR3 has 14 residues. Per germline, CDR1 SGHTA and CDR2 FQGNSA. The V segment lost 2 bases and the J segment 5 bases; nucleotides outside the gene matches: 4. The DNA of the CDR3 is TGTGCCAGCAGCTTACAGGGGGCGCGAACTGAAGCTTTCTTT. This encodes CASSLQGARTEAFF.

The rearrangement joins TRBV28 to TRBJ1-2, with 8 bases aligning to TRBD1. The length of the CDR3 is 16 residues. V lost 1 base, J lost 4 bases, and 8 bases stayed unmatched. Per the germline V gene, CDR1 is MDHEN and CDR2 is SYDVKM. CDR3 sequence: CASSLSRQGYGYGYTF. As DNA, the CDR3 is TGTGCCAGCAGTTTATCACGACAGGGGTACGGCTATGGCTACACCTTC.

CDR3 amino acids: CASSSSQPGLANEQFF. CDR3 DNA sequence: TGTGCCAGCAGCTCCTCTCAACCCGGACTAGCCAATGAGCAGTTCTTC. The chain recombines TRBV11-2 with TRBJ2-1; 8 bases agree with TRBD2. CDR1 is SGHAT, CDR2 FQNNGV, per germline. The ends lost 4 bases at V and 6 bases at J; junction bases unmatched: 11. The CDR3 consists of 16 residues.

This rearrangement joins TRBV6-5 to TRBJ2-2; TRBD1 matches at 8 bases. V was clipped by 7 bases and J by 7 bases; unmatched bases: 8. The CDR3 sequence is 14 residues long. Per germline, CDR1 MNHEY and CDR2 SVGAGI. The DNA of the CDR3 is TGTGCCAGCACCCAGACAGGGGCTATCGGGGAGCTGTTTTTT. Translation: CASTQTGAIGELFF.

This chain connects TRBV19 to TRBJ2-6; 7 bases match TRBD1. With V trimmed by 7 bases and J by 0 bases, 6 bases remained unmatched. The CDR3 loop spans 16 amino acids. CDR1 LNHDA and CDR2 SQIVND come from the germline V gene (reference sequence). CDR3 sequence: CASTRGPSSGANVLTF. The DNA for the CDR3 is TGTGCCAGTACGAGGGGGCCCAGCTCTGGGGCCAACGTCCTGACTTTC.

A remark on this clone: At the DNA level, this CDR3 is encoded by other sequences in the same sample as well. This chain links TRBV30 with TRBJ2-7, with D unclear. Germline CDR1 reads GTSNPN; CDR2 reads SVGIG (reference sequence). This CDR3 has 11 amino acids. V lost 1 base and J lost 3, with 4 bases in between. The CDR3 sequence is CAWSGIYEQYF. CDR3 nucleotides: TGTGCCTGGAGTGGCATCTACGAGCAGTACTTC.